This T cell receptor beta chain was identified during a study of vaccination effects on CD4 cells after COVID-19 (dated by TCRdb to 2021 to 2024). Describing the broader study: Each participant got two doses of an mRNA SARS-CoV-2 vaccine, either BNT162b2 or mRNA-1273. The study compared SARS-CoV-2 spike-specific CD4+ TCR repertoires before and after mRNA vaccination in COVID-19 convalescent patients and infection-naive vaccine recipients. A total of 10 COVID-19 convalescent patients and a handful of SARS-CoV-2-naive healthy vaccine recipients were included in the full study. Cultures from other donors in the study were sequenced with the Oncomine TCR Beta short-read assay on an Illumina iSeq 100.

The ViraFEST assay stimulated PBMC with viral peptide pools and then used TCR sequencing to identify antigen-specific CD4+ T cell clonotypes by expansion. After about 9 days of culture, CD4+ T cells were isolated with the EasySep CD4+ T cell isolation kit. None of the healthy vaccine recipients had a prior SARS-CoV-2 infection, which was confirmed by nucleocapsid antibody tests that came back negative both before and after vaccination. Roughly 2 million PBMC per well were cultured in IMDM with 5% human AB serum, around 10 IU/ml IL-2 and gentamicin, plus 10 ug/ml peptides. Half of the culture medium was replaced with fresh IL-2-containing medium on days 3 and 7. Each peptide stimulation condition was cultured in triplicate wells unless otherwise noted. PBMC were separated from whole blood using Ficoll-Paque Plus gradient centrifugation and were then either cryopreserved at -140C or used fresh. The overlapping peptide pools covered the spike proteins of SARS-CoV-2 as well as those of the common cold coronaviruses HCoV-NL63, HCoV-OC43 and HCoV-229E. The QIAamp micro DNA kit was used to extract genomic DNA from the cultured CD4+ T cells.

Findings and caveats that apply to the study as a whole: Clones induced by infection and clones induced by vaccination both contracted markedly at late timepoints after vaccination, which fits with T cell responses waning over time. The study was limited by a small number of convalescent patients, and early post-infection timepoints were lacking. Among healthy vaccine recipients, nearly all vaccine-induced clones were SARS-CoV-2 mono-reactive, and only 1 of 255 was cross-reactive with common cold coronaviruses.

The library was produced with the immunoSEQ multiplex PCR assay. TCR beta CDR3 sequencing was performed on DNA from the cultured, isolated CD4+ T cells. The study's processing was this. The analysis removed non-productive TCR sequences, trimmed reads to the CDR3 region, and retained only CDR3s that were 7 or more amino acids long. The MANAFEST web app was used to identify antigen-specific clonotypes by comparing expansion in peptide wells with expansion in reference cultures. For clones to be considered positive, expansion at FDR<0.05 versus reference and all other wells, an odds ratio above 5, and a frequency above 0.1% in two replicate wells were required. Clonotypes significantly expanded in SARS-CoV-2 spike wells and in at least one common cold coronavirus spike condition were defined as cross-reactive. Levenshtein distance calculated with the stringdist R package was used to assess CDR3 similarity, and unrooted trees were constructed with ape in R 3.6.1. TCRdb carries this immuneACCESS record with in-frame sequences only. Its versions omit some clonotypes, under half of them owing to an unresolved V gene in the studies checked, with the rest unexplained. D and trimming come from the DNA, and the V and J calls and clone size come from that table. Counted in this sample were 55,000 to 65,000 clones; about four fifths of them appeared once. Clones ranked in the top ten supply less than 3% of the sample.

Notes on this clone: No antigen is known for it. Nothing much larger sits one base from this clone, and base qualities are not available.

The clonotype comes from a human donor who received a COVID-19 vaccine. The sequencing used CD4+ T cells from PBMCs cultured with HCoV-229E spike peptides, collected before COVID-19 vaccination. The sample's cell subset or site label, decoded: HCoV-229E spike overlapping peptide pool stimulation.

The CDR3: CASSSTGSNQPQHF. The sequenced DNA: TGCGCCAGCAGCTCTACAGGGAGTAATCAGCCCCAGCATTTT. Here the chain combines TRBV5-1 and TRBJ1-5; 6 matching bases give a weak D call of TRBD1. The CDR3, from cysteine to phenylalanine, totals 14 residues. The sequence is cut down to CDR3 DNA, 42 bases in frame from base 1. V and J lose 3 bases and 4 bases, and a span of 11 bases separates them. According to the germline V gene, CDR1 reads SGHRS and CDR2 reads YFSETQ.